This entry describes one TCR beta chain. This sample is drawn from a study of shared clonotypes between healthy human individuals. The protocol was immunoSEQ multiplex PCR, while the TCRdb copy is restricted to in-frame clones and leaves out a portion. This sample yields over 850,000 clones, of which 75% to 85% are seen a single time; 0.55% to 0.7% belongs to the top ten. CDR3 length: 18 amino acids. From germline, CDR1 is MDHEN and CDR2 SYDVKM. Germline trimming cut 6 bases from V and 2 bases from J; bases unmatched to any gene: 13. The receptor comes from a man aged 18 to 30 in good health. Some clones in this sample may be carry-over from other donors' samples. The specimen sequenced was memory CD4+ T cells from PBMCs. Specified subset: CD45RA-negative fraction. This chain connects TRBV28 to TRBJ2-3, with 11 bases identical to TRBD2. CDR3 DNA sequence: TGTGCCAGCAGCCCCTCAAAACGACTAGCGGGGTACACAGATACGCAGTATTTT. Its translation: CASSPSKRLAGYTDTQYF.